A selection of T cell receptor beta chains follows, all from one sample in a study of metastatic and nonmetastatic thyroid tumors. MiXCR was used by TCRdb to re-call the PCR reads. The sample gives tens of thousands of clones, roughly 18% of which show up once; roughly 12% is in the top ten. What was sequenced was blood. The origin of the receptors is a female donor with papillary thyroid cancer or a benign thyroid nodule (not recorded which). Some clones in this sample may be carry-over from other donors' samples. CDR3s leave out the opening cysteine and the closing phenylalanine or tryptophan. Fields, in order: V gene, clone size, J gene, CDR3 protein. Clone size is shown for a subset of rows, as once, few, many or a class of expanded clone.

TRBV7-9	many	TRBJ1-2	ASSLGTQGGYT
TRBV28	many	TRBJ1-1	ASSLRSEAF
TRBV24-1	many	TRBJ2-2	ATSDLGHGGTGELF
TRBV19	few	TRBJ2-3	ASSQSGGRTYTQY
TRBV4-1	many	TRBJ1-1	ASSQVESSNTEAF
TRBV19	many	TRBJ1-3	ASSIISGNTIY
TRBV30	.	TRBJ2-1	AWSGGRQGHEQF
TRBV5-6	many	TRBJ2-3	ASSNSLTQY
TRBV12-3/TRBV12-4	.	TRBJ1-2	ASSFYHNYGYT
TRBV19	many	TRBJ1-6	ASSIGQPNGNSPLH
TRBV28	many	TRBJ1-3	ASSSGQGWNTIY
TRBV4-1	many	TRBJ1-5	ASSPRQNEYSNQPQH
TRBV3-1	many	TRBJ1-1	ASSQDSSGQDTEAF
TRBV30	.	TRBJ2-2	AWSPWGTSGGSTGELF
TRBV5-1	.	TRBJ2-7	ASRVASASSYEQY
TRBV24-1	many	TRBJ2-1	ATSDPKPRKDEQF
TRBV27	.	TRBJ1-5	ASSLTESQPQH
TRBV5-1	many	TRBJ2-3	ASSLDGTSGQGSADTQY
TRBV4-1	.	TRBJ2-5	ASSQQGNPQETQY
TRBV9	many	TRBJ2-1	ASSVAGPAYNEQF
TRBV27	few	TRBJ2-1	ASSPSNEQF
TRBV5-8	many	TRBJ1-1	ASSGGVGQGNTEAF
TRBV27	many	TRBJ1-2	ASSFGGAYGYT
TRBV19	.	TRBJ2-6	ASSTGLAGSVANVLT
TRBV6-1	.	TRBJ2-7	ASRPGTGSHEQY
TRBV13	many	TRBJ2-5	ASSSSGTSQETQY
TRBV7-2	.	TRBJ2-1	ASSLVGHLSNEQF
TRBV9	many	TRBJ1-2	ASAGTPTGYT
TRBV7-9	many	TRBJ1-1	ASSWTGALNTEAF
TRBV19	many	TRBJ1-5	ASRETGISNQPQH
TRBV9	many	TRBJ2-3	ASSRGGSSSTDTQY
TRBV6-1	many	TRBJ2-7	ASSAGGDSYEQY
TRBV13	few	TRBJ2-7	AGSLGTGRPSYDQY
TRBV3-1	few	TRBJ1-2	ASSPLDRRGYT
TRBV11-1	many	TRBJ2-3	ASSLGLAAVSTDTQY
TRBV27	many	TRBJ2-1	ASSSLPVGGTSNNEQF
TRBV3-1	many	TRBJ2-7	ASSQMSYEQY
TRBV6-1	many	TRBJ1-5	ASSRTAYSNQPQH
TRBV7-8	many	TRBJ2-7	ASSLSGLAGGPTREQY
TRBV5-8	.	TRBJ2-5	ASSLLRGQETQY